This T cell receptor (beta chain) is from a study of blood T cell repertoires in COVID-19. Study background: The United States, Italy and Spain supplied acute and convalescent COVID-19 samples. Nucleic acid was either cDNA or gDNA, and it came from T cells, B-cell-depleted T cells, or PBMCs.

Germline CDR1 reads SGDLS; CDR2 reads YYNGEE. The CDR3 is 15 amino acids. Trimming took off 1 base at V and 1 base at J, with 11 bases between the two ends. Authors' processing steps: The assay estimated nucleated cells by amplifying reference gene primers. The assay was immunoSEQ multiplex PCR, and TCRdb's table has in-frame clones only and misses some. Clone size and V and J calls were adopted from that table, with D and trimming inferred from the DNA. The sample contains about 320,000 clones, approximately 85% of which appear only once. The clonotype was recovered from a human donor in a cohort sampled during active COVID-19. Material: peripheral blood. This sequence joins TRBV9 and TRBJ1-1; perhaps TRBD1 as D (6 bases). CDR3 region: CASSVNGQPNTEAFF. The CDR3 DNA follows: TGTGCCAGCAGCGTAAACGGACAGCCGAACACTGAAGCTTTCTTT.